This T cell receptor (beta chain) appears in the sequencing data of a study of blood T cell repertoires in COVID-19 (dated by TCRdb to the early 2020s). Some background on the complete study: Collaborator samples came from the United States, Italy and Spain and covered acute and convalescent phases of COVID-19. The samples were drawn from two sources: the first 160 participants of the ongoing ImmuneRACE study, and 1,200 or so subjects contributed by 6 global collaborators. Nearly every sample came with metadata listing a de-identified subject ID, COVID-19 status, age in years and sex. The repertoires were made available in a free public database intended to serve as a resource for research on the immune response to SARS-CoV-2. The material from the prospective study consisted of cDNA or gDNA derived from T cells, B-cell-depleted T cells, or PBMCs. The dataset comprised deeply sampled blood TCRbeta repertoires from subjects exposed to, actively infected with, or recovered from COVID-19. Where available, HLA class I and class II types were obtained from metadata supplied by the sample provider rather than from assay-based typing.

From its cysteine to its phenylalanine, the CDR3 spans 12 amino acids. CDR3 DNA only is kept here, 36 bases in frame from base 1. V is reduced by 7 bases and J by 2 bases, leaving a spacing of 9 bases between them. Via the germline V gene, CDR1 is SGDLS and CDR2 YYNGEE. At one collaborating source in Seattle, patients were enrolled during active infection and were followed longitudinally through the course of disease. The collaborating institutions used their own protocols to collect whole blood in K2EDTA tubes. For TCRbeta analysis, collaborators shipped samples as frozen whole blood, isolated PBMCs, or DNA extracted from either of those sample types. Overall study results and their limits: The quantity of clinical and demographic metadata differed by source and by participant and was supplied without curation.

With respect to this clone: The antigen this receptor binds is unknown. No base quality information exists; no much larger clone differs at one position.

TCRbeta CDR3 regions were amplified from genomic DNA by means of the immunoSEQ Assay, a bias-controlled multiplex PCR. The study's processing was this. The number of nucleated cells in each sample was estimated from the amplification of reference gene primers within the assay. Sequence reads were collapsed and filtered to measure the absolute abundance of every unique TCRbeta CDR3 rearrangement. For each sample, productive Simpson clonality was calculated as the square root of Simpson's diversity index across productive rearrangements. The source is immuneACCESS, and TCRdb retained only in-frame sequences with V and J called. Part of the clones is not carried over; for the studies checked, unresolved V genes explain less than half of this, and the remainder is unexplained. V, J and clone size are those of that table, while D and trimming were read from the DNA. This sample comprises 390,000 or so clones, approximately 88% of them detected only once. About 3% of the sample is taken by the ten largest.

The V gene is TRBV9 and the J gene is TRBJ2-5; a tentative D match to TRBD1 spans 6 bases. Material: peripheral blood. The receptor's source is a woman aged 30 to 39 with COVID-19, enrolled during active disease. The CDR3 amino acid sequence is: CASGDKQETQYF. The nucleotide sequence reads TGTGCCAGCGGGGACAAACAAGAGACCCAGTACTTC.